The rows below give T cell receptor beta chains drawn from one sample of a study of blood T cell repertoires in COVID-19. The data were produced by immunoSEQ multiplex PCR, yet TCRdb's version contains in-frame clones alone and is incomplete. Found here are around 120,000 clones, 85% to 90% of them singletons; the top ten hold under 4.5%. Sequencing was performed on peripheral blood. All receptors derive from a woman aged 60-75 years with COVID-19, enrolled during active disease. Each CDR3 is given with its conserved first and last residue. Each record gives: CDR3 protein, CDR3 DNA, V gene, J gene, clone size, D gene. The D gene is left open where the match is weak. The size of a clone is reported for some rows only, either as once, few or many, or as a class for expanded clones.

CASSLDRVGTDTQYF,TGTGCCAGCAGCTTAGACAGGGTCGGCACAGATACGCAGTATTTT,TRBV11-2,TRBJ2-3,NA,NA
CASSIETLNYGYTF,TGTGCCAGTAGTATAGAGACACTTAACTATGGCTACACCTTC,TRBV19,TRBJ1-2,NA,NA
CASSLFPGGTNTGELFF,TGCGCCAGCAGCTTGTTCCCCGGGGGGACCAACACCGGGGAGCTGTTTTTT,TRBV5-1,TRBJ2-2,NA,TRBD2
CASSREMTGNGYTF,TGTGCCAGCAGTCGGGAAATGACAGGGAACGGCTACACCTTC,TRBV6-2/TRBV6-3,TRBJ1-2,NA,TRBD1
CASSLGQDRNQPQHF,TGTGCCAGCAGCTTGGGACAGGATCGGAATCAGCCCCAGCATTTT,TRBV7-6,TRBJ1-5,NA,TRBD1
CAWSAGRGRAFF,TGTGCCTGGAGTGCCGGGAGGGGGAGAGCTTTCTTT,TRBV30,TRBJ1-1,NA,NA
CASSYAGTDTDTQYF,TGTGCCAGCAGCTACGCTGGGACAGACACAGATACGCAGTATTTT,TRBV5-4,TRBJ2-3,NA,TRBD1
CASSLRHRSYNEQFF,TGTGCCAGCAGCTTAAGGCACAGATCCTACAATGAGCAGTTCTTC,TRBV11-3,TRBJ2-1,NA,NA
CASSPDRVPQPQHF,TGTGCCAGCAGCCCAGACAGGGTTCCTCAGCCCCAGCATTTT,TRBV6-5,TRBJ1-5,NA,TRBD1
CASSFPRVGSSGNTIYF,TGTGCCAGCAGCTTCCCCCGGGTTGGGAGCTCTGGAAACACCATATATTTT,TRBV7-9,TRBJ1-3,NA,NA
CASSPVPGTEAFF,TGTGCCAGCAGTCCGGTCCCCGGGACTGAAGCTTTCTTT,TRBV6-5,TRBJ1-1,once,NA
CASSQDYGVSEKLFF,TGCGCCAGCAGCCAAGATTACGGGGTCAGTGAAAAACTGTTTTTT,TRBV4-3,TRBJ1-4,NA,NA
CASSSGQGGNTEAFF,TGTGCCAGCTCATCGGGACAGGGGGGGAACACTGAAGCTTTCTTT,TRBV18,TRBJ1-1,NA,TRBD1
CSVRSGGPGETQYF,TGCAGCGTTCGCTCGGGGGGGCCGGGGGAGACCCAGTACTTC,TRBV29-1,TRBJ2-5,NA,TRBD2
CASSYGASNSPLHF,TGTGCCAGCAGTTACGGGGCAAGTAATTCACCCCTCCACTTT,TRBV6-2/TRBV6-3,TRBJ1-6,NA,NA
CASSQLLTGGPLSGNTIYF,TGTGCCAGCAGCCAACTTCTAACAGGGGGACCCCTCTCTGGAAACACCATATATTTT,TRBV21-1,TRBJ1-3,few,NA
CASSKGENYEQYF,TGTGCCAGCAGCAAGGGGGAGAACTACGAGCAGTACTTC,TRBV28,TRBJ2-7,NA,NA
CASKPQGAWGNTIYF,TGTGCCAGTAAACCCCAGGGGGCGTGGGGAAACACCATATATTTT,TRBV19,TRBJ1-3,NA,TRBD1
CASSQETASRVAEAFF,TGCGCCAGCAGCCAAGAAACAGCCTCCCGAGTCGCTGAAGCTTTCTTT,TRBV4-1,TRBJ1-1,few,NA
CASSHGEGSHYGYTF,TGTGCCAGCAGCCACGGGGAGGGGAGCCACTATGGCTACACCTTC,TRBV5-6,TRBJ1-2,NA,NA
CASSVGGGEGSPLHF,TGTGCCAGCAGCGTAGGGGGAGGGGAGGGATCACCCCTCCACTTT,TRBV9,TRBJ1-6,NA,NA
CASSSNRGEQYF,TGTGCCAGCAGCTCAAACAGGGGCGAGCAGTACTTC,TRBV5-6,TRBJ2-7,NA,TRBD1
CASSYRGSTDTQYF,TGTGCCAGCAGTTATCGGGGGAGCACAGATACGCAGTATTTT,TRBV6-2/TRBV6-3,TRBJ2-3,NA,NA
CASSPGQGPNQPQHF,TGTGCCAGCAGCCCGGGACAGGGTCCCAATCAGCCCCAGCATTTT,TRBV6-4,TRBJ1-5,NA,TRBD1
CASSLVEGQGTKAFF,TGTGCCAGCAGCTTAGTCGAGGGACAGGGCACTAAAGCTTTCTTT,TRBV7-2,TRBJ1-1,NA,TRBD1
CASSPPGREGVAQYF,TGTGCCAGCTCACCACCGGGCCGGGAGGGGGTGGCCCAGTACTTC,TRBV18,TRBJ2-5,NA,TRBD2
CASSLLKLAGGIDTQYF,TGTGCCAGCAGCTTATTAAAACTAGCGGGGGGAATAGATACGCAGTATTTT,TRBV11-2,TRBJ2-3,once,TRBD2
CASSLVTMNTEAFF,TGTGCCAGCAGCTTAGTAACAATGAACACTGAAGCTTTCTTT,TRBV7-2,TRBJ1-1,NA,NA
CASSQDAGGENTGELFF,TGCGCCAGCAGCCAAGATGCCGGCGGGGAGAACACCGGGGAGCTGTTTTTT,TRBV4-3,TRBJ2-2,NA,NA
CASSVEGRASGNTIYF,TGTGCCAGCAGTGTTGAGGGAAGGGCGTCTGGAAACACCATATATTTT,TRBV6-1,TRBJ1-3,NA,NA
CASSVEVASSGNTIYF,TGTGCCAGCAGCGTAGAGGTAGCCTCCTCTGGAAACACCATATATTTT,TRBV9,TRBJ1-3,NA,NA
CATSKFDRGAEAFF,TGTGCCACCAGCAAATTCGACAGGGGCGCTGAAGCTTTCTTT,TRBV15,TRBJ1-1,NA,TRBD1
CSARGVGTEAFF,TGCAGCGCCCGCGGGGTGGGCACTGAAGCTTTCTTT,TRBV29-1,TRBJ1-1,once,NA
CASNERPQHF,TGTGCCAGTAACGAGAGGCCCCAGCATTTT,TRBV19,TRBJ1-5,NA,NA
CASRQGAQANEKLFF,TGTGCCAGTAGACAGGGGGCTCAAGCTAATGAAAAACTGTTTTTT,TRBV19,TRBJ1-4,NA,TRBD1
CASSQRGRQAFF,TGTGCCAGCAGCCAAAGGGGGCGTCAAGCTTTCTTT,TRBV3-1/TRBV3-2,TRBJ1-1,NA,TRBD1
CASSRDSRIYGYTF,TGTGCCAGTAGCCGCGACAGTCGGATATATGGCTACACCTTC,TRBV19,TRBJ1-2,NA,NA
CASSYSLAENYGYTF,TGTGCCAGCAGTTACTCCCTCGCGGAAAACTATGGCTACACCTTC,TRBV6-5,TRBJ1-2,NA,NA
CASSDSRGADTQYF,TGTGCCAGCAGTGACTCCAGGGGCGCAGATACGCAGTATTTT,TRBV6-4,TRBJ2-3,few,NA
CASSPTGVDSPLHF,TGTGCCAGCTCCCCGACAGGGGTCGATTCACCCCTCCACTTT,TRBV18,TRBJ1-6,NA,TRBD1
CASRPSGTYEQYF,TGTGCCAGCAGGCCTAGCGGAACCTACGAGCAGTACTTC,TRBV27,TRBJ2-7,NA,TRBD2
CASSMDIGRWPGNTIYF,TGTGCCAGTAGTATGGACATCGGGAGATGGCCTGGAAACACCATATATTTT,TRBV19,TRBJ1-3,NA,NA
CASSSTGYTGELFF,TGTGCCAGCAGCAGCACAGGGTACACCGGGGAGCTGTTTTTT,TRBV7-2,TRBJ2-2,NA,NA
CASIITGGTEAFF,TGTGCCAGCATCATTACAGGGGGCACTGAAGCTTTCTTT,TRBV6-5,TRBJ1-1,NA,TRBD1
CASSSPGSQAYNEQFF,TGTGCCAGCAGTTCCCCGGGGAGCCAAGCCTACAATGAGCAGTTCTTC,TRBV27,TRBJ2-1,NA,NA
CASSYSPQGLNTEAFF,TGTGCCAGCAGTTACTCCCCACAGGGGCTGAACACTGAAGCTTTCTTT,TRBV6-5,TRBJ1-1,few,TRBD1
CASSWAPPDEQFF,TGCGCCAGCAGCTGGGCGCCCCCGGATGAGCAGTTCTTC,TRBV5-1,TRBJ2-1,NA,NA
CASSIRPLEGGYTF,TGCGCCAGCAGCATCCGGCCCTTGGAGGGAGGCTACACCTTC,TRBV5-1,TRBJ1-2,NA,NA
CASSIGGGSYEQYF,TGTGCCAGTAGTATAGGTGGCGGCTCCTACGAGCAGTACTTC,TRBV19,TRBJ2-7,NA,NA
CASSLRQGAGEQYF,TGTGCCAGCAGCTTGCGGCAGGGGGCGGGCGAGCAGTACTTC,TRBV5-8,TRBJ2-7,NA,TRBD1
CASSRDFRDNEQFF,TGTGCCAGCAGCCGGGACTTCCGCGACAATGAGCAGTTCTTC,TRBV25-1,TRBJ2-1,NA,NA
CATQGGVISGGELFF,TGTGCCACACAGGGGGGCGTTATCTCCGGCGGGGAGCTGTTTTTT,TRBV6-5,TRBJ2-2,NA,TRBD1
CASSQGIPGQYNQPQHF,TGTGCCAGCAGTCAAGGGATACCGGGACAGTACAATCAGCCCCAGCATTTT,TRBV3-1/TRBV3-2,TRBJ1-5,NA,TRBD1
CATSSKRTAVNQPQHF,TGTGCCACCAGCAGCAAAAGGACTGCGGTCAATCAGCCCCAGCATTTT,TRBV15,TRBJ1-5,NA,NA
CASSLRGNQPQHF,TGTGCCAGCAGCCTCCGGGGCAATCAGCCCCAGCATTTT,TRBV7-8,TRBJ1-5,NA,NA